These 32 T cell receptor beta chains were all obtained from the same sample, sequenced in a study of cytomegalovirus exposure and HLA in healthy donors. With 60 Vbeta and 13 Jbeta primers, the PCR was carried out. Generated by immunoSEQ multiplex PCR, the TCRdb table keeps only in-frame clones and is missing some. The top ten hold approximately 5.8% of the sample, which has 70,000 to 95,000 clones, more than 55% seen once. Material: PBMCs. Receptors were obtained from a woman in her thirties in good health and CMV-seropositive.

This chain joins TRBV9 and TRBJ2-3; 12 bases agree with TRBD2. This CDR3 region has 16 residues. The V and J ends lost 1 base and 7 bases, in that order; junction bases with no gene match: 7. Germline CDR1 and CDR2: SGDLS and YYNGEE. CDR3: CASSVYSSGGANTQYF. The CDR3 nucleotides are TGTGCCAGCAGCGTATACTCTAGCGGGGGGGCAAATACGCAGTATTTT.

This clone was detected only once. The chain is built from TRBV6-5 and TRBJ1-1, with unresolved D. Germline V CDR1 and CDR2: MNHEY, SVGAGI. CDR3 length equals 11 residues. The V end was cut by 2 bases, the J end by 11 bases, with 9 bases between. CDR3 DNA sequence: TGTGCCAGCAGTTACGGGGAGTGGGCTTTCTTT. It yields the protein CASSYGEWAFF.

The V gene is TRBV29-1, the J gene TRBJ1-2; possibly TRBD1 for D (6 bases). With 7 bases removed from V and 4 bases from J, the gap between germline ends came to 13 bases. The CDR3 covers 12 residues. Germline CDR1 SQVTM, CDR2 ANQGSEA. In DNA, the CDR3 is TGCAGCGCTTACAGGGATGGCTATGGCTACACCTTC. Translating it yields CSAYRDGYGYTF.

The rearrangement links TRBV28 to TRBJ2-1, with 10 bases aligning to TRBD1. The CDR3 contains 16 residues. Germline CDR1 reads MDHEN; CDR2 reads SYDVKM. Trimming at V came to 7 bases and at J to 6 bases, leaving 12 bases not matched to a gene. The CDR3, as DNA: TGTGCCAGCACCCCCCTATCGGGACAGGGGAGCAATGAGCAGTTCTTC. It encodes CASTPLSGQGSNEQFF.

V and J are TRBV7-3 and TRBJ1-1; perhaps TRBD1 as D (5 bases). Germline CDR1 and CDR2: SGHTA and FQGTGA. The CDR3 covers 13 residues. The V end lost 4 bases, the J end lost 1 base, and 7 bases lay between the germline ends. This CDR3 is CASSSQGNTEAFF. CDR3 DNA: TGTGCCAGCAGCTCCCAGGGGAACACTGAAGCTTTCTTT.

This clone was observed a single time. The J gene is TRBJ2-5, the V gene TRBV5-1; D may be TRBD1 (6 bases). Trimming took off 4 bases at V and 2 bases at J, with 12 bases between the two ends. The germline V gene has CDR1 SGHRS and CDR2 YFSETQ. The CDR3 sequence is 14 residues long. The CDR3 DNA reads TGCGCCAGCAGCCCCGGACAGAAACAAGAGACCCAGTACTTC. Translating it yields CASSPGQKQETQYF. Together with reference TRBV5-1 and TRBJ2-5, the CDR3 gives the full variable domain: KAGVTQTPRYLIKTRGQQVTLSCSPISGHRSVSWYQQTPGQGLQFLFEYFSETQRNKGNFPGRFSGRQFSNSRSEMNVSTLELGDSALYLCASSPGQKQETQYFGPGTRLLVL.

V is TRBV5-1 and J is TRBJ2-7, with 13 nucleotides matching TRBD2. V lost 4 bases to trimming and J lost 3 bases; unmatched junction nucleotides: 7. This CDR3 contains 16 residues. Germline V CDR1 and CDR2: SGHRS, YFSETQ. This chain's CDR3 is CASSAGLAGVGYEQYF. As DNA, the CDR3 is TGCGCCAGCAGCGCCGGACTAGCGGGGGTAGGCTACGAGCAGTACTTC.

This clone was observed a handful of times. The chain joins TRBV19 to TRBJ2-1; 7 bases agree with TRBD2. The CDR3 consists of 14 residues. V trimming: 5 bases; J trimming: 6 bases; junction bases outside the gene matches: 7. Germline CDR1 is LNHDA and CDR2 is SQIVND (reference sequence). The CDR3 loop is CASSPRTSFNEQFF. Written as DNA, the CDR3 is TGTGCCAGTAGTCCCCGGACTAGTTTCAATGAGCAGTTCTTC.

This rearrangement joins TRBV30 to TRBJ1-2; TRBD1 aligns across 8 bases. Germline V gene lookup returns CDR1 GTSNPN and CDR2 SVGIG (reference sequence). With V trimmed by 5 bases and J by 4 bases, 6 bases remained unmatched. This CDR3 is built from 13 residues. For the CDR3, the DNA is TGTGCCTGGGGGGGGACAGGATCCTATGGCTACACCTTC. It is translated as CAWGGTGSYGYTF.

The chain carries TRBV18 and TRBJ2-1; the match to TRBD1 covers 9 bases. This CDR3 region has 15 residues. The germline V gene encodes CDR1 KGHSH and CDR2 LQKENI. J gave up 6 bases and V 3 bases, and 6 bases lay outside the gene matches. CDR3 sequence reads: CASSPTGGEGNEQFF. The DNA for the CDR3 is TGTGCCAGCTCACCGACAGGGGGAGAGGGCAATGAGCAGTTCTTC.

This chain joins TRBV19 and TRBJ2-7; perhaps TRBD1 as D (5 bases). Germline CDR1 and CDR2: LNHDA and SQIVND (reference sequence). The CDR3 has 15 residues. V lost 3 bases to trimming and J lost 3 bases, with 15 bases between them. CDR3 sequence reads: CASSISGKGLYEQYF. The DNA for the CDR3 is TGTGCCAGTAGTATCTCAGGGAAAGGGCTCTACGAGCAGTACTTC.

V usage is TRBV7-3 and J usage is TRBJ2-3, with a tentative D call TRBD2 (6 bases). Trimming shortened V by 3 bases and J by 4 bases, and 14 bases separated the two germline ends. CDR1 SGHTA and CDR2 FQGTGA come from the germline V gene. The CDR3 is made up of 15 amino acids. CDR3 region: CASSFGAAGPDTQYF. As DNA, the CDR3 is TGTGCCAGCAGCTTTGGCGCAGCGGGCCCAGATACGCAGTATTTT. The full variable domain, completed using reference TRBV7-3 and TRBJ2-3, is GAGVSQTPSNKVTEKGKYVELRCDPISGHTALYWYRQSLGQGPEFLIYFQGTGAADDSGLPNDRFFAVRPEGSVSTLKIQRTERGDSAVYLCASSFGAAGPDTQYFGPGTRLTVL.

The chain links TRBV9 to TRBJ2-3; D might be TRBD2 (6 bases). This CDR3 has 15 amino acids. V gave up 5 bases and J gave up 1 base, with 14 bases separating them. Germline V CDR1 and CDR2: SGDLS, YYNGEE. CDR3 residues: CASSPRGTGTDTQYF. As DNA, the CDR3 is TGTGCCAGCAGTCCTCGGGGGACCGGCACAGATACGCAGTATTTT.

The V gene is TRBV2, the J gene TRBJ2-2; TRBD2 matches 7 bases. The V gene end was trimmed by 5 bases and the J gene end by 0 bases; junction bases not matched to a gene: 3. Per germline, CDR1 SNHLY and CDR2 FYNNEI. CDR3 length: 15 amino acids. The CDR3 reads CASSWSGANTGELFF. The CDR3 DNA follows: TGTGCCAGCAGTTGGAGCGGGGCGAACACCGGGGAGCTGTTTTTT.

In this sample, this clone turned up once. The chain couples TRBV6-1 to TRBJ1-2, with D unclear. Germline CDR1 MNHNS, CDR2 SASEGT. This CDR3 region has 13 residues. V was trimmed by 0 bases and J by 8 bases, leaving 10 bases between them. CDR3 region: CASSEARGYGYTF. The CDR3 DNA sequence: TGTGCCAGCAGTGAAGCGCGGGGATACGGCTACACCTTC.

V usage is TRBV10-2 and J usage is TRBJ2-5; D gene unclear. This CDR3 contains 12 residues. CDR1 is WSHSY, CDR2 SAAADI, per germline. Trimming pared 4 bases from V and 5 bases from J, leaving 8 bases between. The CDR3 is CASSVTAETQYF. The CDR3 DNA reads TGCGCCAGCAGTGTCACTGCCGAGACCCAGTACTTC.

The V call is TRBV19, the J call TRBJ1-2, with TRBD1 matching over 8 bases. Trimming took 6 bases from V and 5 from J; bases not matched to a gene: 11. From germline, CDR1 is LNHDA and CDR2 SQIVND (reference sequence). CDR3 length equals 15 residues. The chain's CDR3 is CASRLMDRATYGYTF. CDR3 nucleotide sequence: TGTGCCAGTAGGCTCATGGACAGGGCCACTTATGGCTACACCTTC.

This clone was recorded a few times. The chain links TRBV14 to TRBJ2-2, with 8 bases lining up with TRBD2. This CDR3 spans 15 amino acids. The germline V gene has CDR1 SGHDN and CDR2 FVKESK. V lost 6 bases and J lost 7; bases outside the gene matches: 10. The DNA of the CDR3 is TGTGCCAGCAGACCATTAGCGGGGATCGGCGGGGAGCTGTTTTTT. Protein: CASRPLAGIGGELFF.

The CDR3 DNA sequence: TGTGCCAGCAGCTCCGACTACGGGGAGACCCAGTACTTC. Residues: CASSSDYGETQYF. The rearrangement uses TRBV7-8 and TRBJ2-5; D is perhaps TRBD2 (5 bases). The germline V and J ends were trimmed by 4 bases and 5 bases, with 11 bases remaining between them. The CDR3 is 13 residues long. The germline CDR1 and CDR2 sequences are SGHVS and FQNEAQ.

This clone was seen only a few times. J is TRBJ2-7 and V is TRBV11-2, with 10 bases that match TRBD1. Germline assignment: CDR1 SGHAT and CDR2 FQNNGV. The ends lost 3 bases at V and 6 bases at J; junction bases unmatched: 8. The CDR3 covers 15 residues. CDR3 loop: CASSFSGTGVREQYF. DNA for the CDR3: TGTGCCAGCAGCTTCTCCGGGACAGGGGTCCGCGAGCAGTACTTC.

This sequence joins TRBV11-2 and TRBJ1-1, with D hard to call. This CDR3 is built from 18 residues. V was trimmed by 2 bases and J by 1 base, leaving 20 bases between them. Germline-derived CDR1 and CDR2 are SGHAT and FQNNGV. CDR3: CASSLLTVRQYQNTEAFF. DNA of the CDR3: TGTGCCAGCAGCTTACTCACTGTGAGGCAATATCAGAACACTGAAGCTTTCTTT.

This chain links TRBV19 with TRBJ1-1; D might be TRBD1 (5 bases). The CDR3 spans 14 residues. Germline V gene lookup returns CDR1 LNHDA and CDR2 SQIVND (reference sequence). Trimming stripped 3 bases from V and 0 bases from J, with 8 bases between. CDR3 in amino acids: CASSIRVMNTEAFF. For the CDR3, the DNA is TGTGCCAGTAGTATCAGGGTAATGAACACTGAAGCTTTCTTT.

The chain joins TRBV29-1 to TRBJ1-6; TRBD1 matches at 7 bases. Looked up from germline, CDR1 is SQVTM and CDR2 is ANQGSEA. Trimming at V came to 6 bases and at J to 7 bases, leaving 9 bases not matched to a gene. The CDR3 contains 14 residues. CDR3 protein: CSVSGGPGNSPLHF. DNA for the CDR3: TGCAGCGTATCAGGGGGGCCGGGCAATTCACCCCTCCACTTT.

This sequence joins TRBV10-3 and TRBJ2-3; tentative D call: TRBD2 (5 bases). Germline V gene sequence: CDR1 ENHRY, CDR2 SYGVKD. V lost 11 bases and J lost 0, with 18 bases in between. This CDR3 region has 15 residues. The CDR3 region is CASATEAASTDTQYF. CDR3 DNA: TGTGCCTCGGCGACTGAAGCGGCTAGCACAGATACGCAGTATTTT.

The chain combines TRBV20-1 with TRBJ1-2; D remains ambiguous. Germline V gene data show CDR1 as DFQATT and CDR2 as SNEGSKA (reference sequence). The CDR3 is 11 amino acids. Trimming removed 0 bases at V and 7 bases at J, with 6 bases between. The CDR3 reads CSAREGSGYTF. The CDR3 DNA reads TGCAGTGCTAGAGAAGGGAGTGGCTACACCTTC.

The chain is built from TRBV13 and TRBJ2-5, with D unresolved. Germline assignment: CDR1 PRHDT and CDR2 FYEKMQ (reference sequence). Trimming stripped 0 bases from V and 2 bases from J, with 13 bases between. The CDR3 consists of 16 residues. The CDR3 DNA reads as TGTGCCAGCAGCTTAGGCATGGCTGCGGCTCAAGAGACCCAGTACTTC. It translates to CASSLGMAAAQETQYF.

J is TRBJ1-1 and V is TRBV6-4; TRBD1 is a possible D gene (5 bases). V lost 2 bases and J lost 4, with 11 bases in between. Germline lookup yields CDR1 MRHNA and CDR2 SNTAGT. The CDR3 length is 14 residues. This CDR3 is CASSDGQGGTEAFF. The DNA of the CDR3 is TGTGCCAGCAGTGACGGCCAGGGTGGCACTGAAGCTTTCTTT.

This rearrangement joins TRBV6-1 to TRBJ2-1; D may be TRBD2 (5 bases). V dropped 6 bases and J dropped 4 bases, with 13 bases sitting between them. CDR3 length: 14 amino acids. Germline CDR1 reads MNHNS; CDR2 reads SASEGT. Here the CDR3 reads CASRKNGEYNEQFF. The CDR3 DNA reads as TGTGCCAGCAGAAAAAACGGGGAATACAATGAGCAGTTCTTC.

Only a few counts were recorded for this clone. V is TRBV6-5 and J is TRBJ2-1, with a possible D match to TRBD1 (6 bases). The CDR3 totals 13 residues. Germline CDR1 and CDR2: MNHEY and SVGAGI. V was cut by 5 bases and J by 5 bases, with 10 bases left in between. As DNA, the CDR3 is TGTGCCAGCAGTCCCGGGACAAACAATGAGCAGTTCTTC. Translated, it gives CASSPGTNNEQFF.

This clone came up once. The chain combines TRBV19 with TRBJ1-1, with no clear D. Germline V lookup: CDR1 LNHDA, CDR2 SQIVND (reference sequence). V gave up 8 bases and J gave up 4 bases, with 8 bases separating them. This CDR3 region has 11 residues. Written as DNA, the CDR3 is TGTGCCAGTGTAGGAGGCACTGAAGCTTTCTTT. This encodes CASVGGTEAFF.

This clone has a handful of counts. V gene TRBV5-1 combines with J gene TRBJ2-5; D perhaps matches TRBD1 (6 bases). The end of the DNA is better explained by TRBJ2-7, so the J call may be wrong. There are 13 residues in the CDR3. CDR1 is SGHRS, CDR2 YFSETQ, per germline. CDR3 sequence: CASSFGEGGEQYF. The DNA of the CDR3 is TGCGCCAGCAGCTTTGGTGAAGGGGGCGAGCAGTACTTC.

V is TRBV5-1 and J is TRBJ2-1, with 8 bases fitting TRBD2. The V gene end was trimmed by 0 bases and the J gene end by 7 bases; junction bases not matched to a gene: 9. Germline V gives CDR1 SGHRS, CDR2 YFSETQ. This CDR3 has 16 residues. As DNA, the CDR3 is TGCGCCAGCAGCTTGGCTAACGGGGGGGCCCTAAATGAGCAGTTCTTC. This codes for CASSLANGGALNEQFF.